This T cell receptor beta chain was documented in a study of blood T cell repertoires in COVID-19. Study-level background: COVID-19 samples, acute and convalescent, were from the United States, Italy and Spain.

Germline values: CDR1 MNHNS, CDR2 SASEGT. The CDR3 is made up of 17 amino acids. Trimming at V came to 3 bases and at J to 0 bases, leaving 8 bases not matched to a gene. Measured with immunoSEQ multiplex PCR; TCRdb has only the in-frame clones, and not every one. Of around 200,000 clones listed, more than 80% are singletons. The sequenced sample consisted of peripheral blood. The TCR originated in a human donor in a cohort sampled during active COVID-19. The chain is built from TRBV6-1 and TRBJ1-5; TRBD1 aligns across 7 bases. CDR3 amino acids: CASSDRDRVSSNQPQHF. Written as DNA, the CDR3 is TGTGCCAGCAGTGACCGGGACAGAGTTTCTAGCAATCAGCCCCAGCATTTT.